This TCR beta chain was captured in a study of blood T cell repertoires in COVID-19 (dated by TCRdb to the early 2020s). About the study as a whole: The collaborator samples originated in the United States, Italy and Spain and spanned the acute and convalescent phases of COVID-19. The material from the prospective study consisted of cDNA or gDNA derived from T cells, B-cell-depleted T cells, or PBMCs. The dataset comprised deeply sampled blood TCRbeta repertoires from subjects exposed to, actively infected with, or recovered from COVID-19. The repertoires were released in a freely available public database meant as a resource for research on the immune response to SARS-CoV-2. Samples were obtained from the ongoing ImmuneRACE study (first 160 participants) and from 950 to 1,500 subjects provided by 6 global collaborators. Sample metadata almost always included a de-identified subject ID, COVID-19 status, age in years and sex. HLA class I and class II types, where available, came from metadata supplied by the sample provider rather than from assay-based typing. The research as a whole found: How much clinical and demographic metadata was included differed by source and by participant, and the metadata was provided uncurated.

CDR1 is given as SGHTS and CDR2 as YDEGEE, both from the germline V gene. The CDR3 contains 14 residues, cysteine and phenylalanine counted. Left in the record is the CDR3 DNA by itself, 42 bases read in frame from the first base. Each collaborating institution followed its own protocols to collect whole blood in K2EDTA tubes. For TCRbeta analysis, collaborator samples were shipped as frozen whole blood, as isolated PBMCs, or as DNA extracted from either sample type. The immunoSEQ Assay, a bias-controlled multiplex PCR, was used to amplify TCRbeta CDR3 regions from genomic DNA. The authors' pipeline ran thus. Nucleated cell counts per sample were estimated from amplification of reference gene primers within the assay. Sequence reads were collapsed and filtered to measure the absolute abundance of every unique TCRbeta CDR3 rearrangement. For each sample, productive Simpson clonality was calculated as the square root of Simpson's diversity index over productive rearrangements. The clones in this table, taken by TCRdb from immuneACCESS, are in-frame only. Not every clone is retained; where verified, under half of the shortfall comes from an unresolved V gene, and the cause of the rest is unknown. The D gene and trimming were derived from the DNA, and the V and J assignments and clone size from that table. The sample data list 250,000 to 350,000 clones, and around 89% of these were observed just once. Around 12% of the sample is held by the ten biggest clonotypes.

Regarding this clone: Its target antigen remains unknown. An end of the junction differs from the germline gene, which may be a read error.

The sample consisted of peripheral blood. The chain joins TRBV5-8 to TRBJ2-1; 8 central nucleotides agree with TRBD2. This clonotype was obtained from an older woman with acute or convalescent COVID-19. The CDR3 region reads CASSLAGGRNEQFF. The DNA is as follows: TGTGCCAGCAGTTTGGCGGGGGGAAGGAATGAGCAGTTCTTC.